This T cell receptor (beta chain) was identified during a study of response to subunit inactivated influenza vaccine. Each CDR3 protein gets one entry after TCRdb re-called the RT-PCR reads with MiXCR. The table lists about 540,000 distinct CDR3 sequences, 20% to 25% of them singletons. Per the germline V gene, CDR1 is MNHEY and CDR2 is SVGAGI. Trimming took 4 bases from V and 6 from J, leaving 13 bases between them. CDR3 size: 14 residues. A further study also used this sample, focusing on T cells expressing NK-cell markers. That paper adds: The cDNA for TCR beta came from 5'RACE template switching with UMIs.

This TCR was recovered from a man aged 45 to 65 who received an inactivated influenza vaccine. The sample here was CD4+ T cells sorted from PBMCs, taken 11 to 12 days after vaccination. The genes are TRBV6-5 and TRBJ1-5, with D perhaps matching TRBD1 (5 bases). The CDR3 DNA reads TGTGCCAGCAGTTCCTCTGGGGCAGGTCAGCCCCAGCATTTT. It translates to CASSSSGAGQPQHF.